Listed below are T cell receptor beta chains from one sample, sequenced in a study of CD8+ T cells in alopecia areata. Repertoires were generated with immunoSEQ multiplex PCR, while TCRdb's copy carries only in-frame clones and drops some. The sample contains about 200,000 clones, approximately 38% of which appear only once. The sequencing used CD4+ T cells sorted from blood, collected at approximately week 34, from a patient treated with tofacitinib. The receptors come from a human donor with alopecia areata. CDR3s include the opening cysteine and the closing phenylalanine or tryptophan. A D gene is named only where the DNA matches it firmly. Rows may omit the clone size; those that give it use once, few, many or a size class.

D	V	J	size	DNA	CDR3
TRBD1	TRBV11-2	TRBJ2-5	.	TGTGCCAGCAGCTTAAATAGCAGGGGGTATAGAGAGACCCAGTACTTC	CASSLNSRGYRETQYF
.	TRBV29-1	TRBJ2-7	.	TGCAGCGTTGGACGGGCGACAGGACCCTACGAGCAGTACTTC	CSVGRATGPYEQYF
.	TRBV29-1	TRBJ1-2	.	TGCAGCGGCCGGGACCTTCCTGCTAACTATGGCTACACCTTC	CSGRDLPANYGYTF
TRBD1	TRBV27	TRBJ2-7	.	TGTGCCAGCAGCAGACAGGGGGTCCCCTACGAGCAGTACTTC	CASSRQGVPYEQYF
.	TRBV25-1	TRBJ1-2	.	TGTGCCAGCAGTGCGGGCGGGGCGGCGGAGGGCTACACCTTC	CASSAGGAAEGYTF
.	TRBV10-3	TRBJ1-5	.	TGTGCCATCAGTGAAGCGGGGGCCTTCAATCAGCCCCAGCATTTT	CAISEAGAFNQPQHF
.	TRBV20-1	TRBJ1-1	.	TGCAGTGCTAGAACACAGGTTGAAGCTTTCTTT	CSARTQVEAFF
.	TRBV4-2	TRBJ2-1	.	TGTGCCAGCAGCCTCCCACAGGTCAATGAGCAGTTCTTC	CASSLPQVNEQFF
.	TRBV5-6	TRBJ2-1	.	TGTGCCAGCAGCTTCCTCAGCTCCTACAATGAGCAGTTCTTC	CASSFLSSYNEQFF
.	TRBV7-9	TRBJ2-1	.	TGTGCCAGCAGCTTTCAGGGTTACAATGAGCAGTTCTTC	CASSFQGYNEQFF
.	TRBV23-1	TRBJ1-6	few	TGCGCCAGCAAATTGAGGACAGTGACCAATTCACCCCTCCACTTT	CASKLRTVTNSPLHF
.	TRBV18	TRBJ1-2	.	TGTGCCAGCTCACGGGACACGACTCGGGGCTACACCTTC	CASSRDTTRGYTF
.	TRBV14	TRBJ1-2	.	TGTGCCAGCAGCCAAGTACTTAGGGAGAGTGGCTACACCTTC	CASSQVLRESGYTF
.	TRBV5-1	TRBJ2-3	few	TGCGCCAGCAGCTTGGGACAGGCCAACACAGATACGCAGTATTTT	CASSLGQANTDTQYF
.	TRBV5-1	TRBJ1-2	few	TGCGCCAGCAGCCCCCGGGACACCCCTAACTATGGCTACACCTTC	CASSPRDTPNYGYTF
.	TRBV7-9	TRBJ1-4	.	TGTGCCAGCAGCTCAGGCCTAGGGAGTGAAAAACTGTTTTTT	CASSSGLGSEKLFF
.	TRBV29-1	TRBJ1-1	few	TGCAGCGTTGACACAGAGTTAGGGAAGAACACTGAAGCTTTCTTT	CSVDTELGKNTEAFF
.	TRBV9	TRBJ1-1	few	TGTGCCAGCAGCTACGGCTTGAACACTGAAGCTTTCTTT	CASSYGLNTEAFF
.	TRBV5-5	TRBJ1-4	.	TGTGCCAGCAGCTTCGAGGCAAGGGATGAAAAACTGTTTTTT	CASSFEARDEKLFF
TRBD2	TRBV7-2	TRBJ2-5	.	TGTGCCAGCAGCTTAGCATCACTAGCGGGACGAGAGACCCAGTACTTC	CASSLASLAGRETQYF
TRBD2	TRBV5-1	TRBJ2-7	few	TGCGCCAGCAGCGAGACTAGCGGGAACTACGAGCAGTACTTC	CASSETSGNYEQYF
.	TRBV29-1	TRBJ2-2	few	TGCAGCGTTGAAGGCGTCAGGGGACCCAGAACGAACACCGGGGAGCTGTTTTTT	CSVEGVRGPRTNTGELFF
TRBD1	TRBV29-1	TRBJ2-5	.	TGCAGCGTTGGGGGGACAGGGTCGGAGACCCAGTACTTC	CSVGGTGSETQYF
TRBD1	TRBV19	TRBJ1-5	few	TGTGCCAGTAGTCGAACAGGGGGCAATCGTGATCAGCCCCAGCATTTT	CASSRTGGNRDQPQHF
.	TRBV6-6	TRBJ1-2	.	TGTGCCAGCAGGCCGGCAGGGAACTATGGCTACACCTTC	CASRPAGNYGYTF
TRBD1	TRBV27	TRBJ1-2	.	TGTGCCAGCAGTTTAGGACGGGACAGGTACTATGGCTACACCTTC	CASSLGRDRYYGYTF
.	TRBV25-1	TRBJ2-4	few	TGTGCCAGCAGTGACCAGGGGACGGGGAACATTCAGTACTTC	CASSDQGTGNIQYF
.	TRBV30	TRBJ1-1	few	TGTGCCTGGAGCCGCGATTGGGGCGACACTGAAGCTTTCTTT	CAWSRDWGDTEAFF
TRBD1	TRBV4-2	TRBJ2-2	.	TGTGCCAGCAGCCAAAGGCAGGGGGATCCGAACACCGGGGAGCTGTTTTTT	CASSQRQGDPNTGELFF
TRBD1	TRBV7-2	TRBJ1-2	few	TGTGCCAGCAGCCCGGGACAGACAGGGGGCAGCTATGGCTACACCTTC	CASSPGQTGGSYGYTF
TRBD1	TRBV28	TRBJ1-1	few	TGTGCCAGCAGGGTGACAGGGGCCACTGAAGCTTTCTTT	CASRVTGATEAFF
.	TRBV27	TRBJ1-5	few	TGTGCCAGCAGTTTAAGGGGAAGGAATCAGCCCCAGCATTTT	CASSLRGRNQPQHF
.	TRBV5-1	TRBJ1-1	few	TGCGCCAGCAGCTCGGGACCGACGAACACTGAAGCTTTCTTT	CASSSGPTNTEAFF
TRBD1	TRBV19	TRBJ1-6	few	TGTGCCAGTAGTACGCGGGGCAGGGGGTCCTATAATTCACCCCTCCACTTT	CASSTRGRGSYNSPLHF
.	TRBV6-5	TRBJ2-6	.	TGTGCCAGCAGTTCACACGACAGTGGCGGGGCCAACGTCCTGACTTTC	CASSSHDSGGANVLTF
TRBD2	TRBV5-6	TRBJ2-2	.	TGTGCCAGCAGTAATAGCGGGGGGACCACCGGGGAGCTGTTTTTT	CASSNSGGTTGELFF
.	TRBV10-3	TRBJ2-7	.	TGTGCCATCAGAGGAGAAGGCCACGAGCAGTACTTC	CAIRGEGHEQYF
TRBD1	TRBV29-1	TRBJ2-3	few	TGCAGCGCTGCAGGGGGACGGAGCACAGATACGCAGTATTTT	CSAAGGRSTDTQYF